This TCR beta chain was recorded in a study of shared clonotypes between healthy human individuals. CDR3 length equals 17 residues. The V gene lost 4 bases and the J gene lost 3 bases, with 19 bases spanning the gap. Germline CDR1 SGHRS, CDR2 YFSETQ. Generated by immunoSEQ multiplex PCR, the TCRdb table keeps only in-frame clones and is missing some. The repertoire includes about 1 million clones, 60% to 80% of them detected once, and over 1.3% sits in the top ten. The specimen sequenced was memory CD4+ T cells sorted from blood. As to subset: CD45RA-negative fraction. The chain is built from TRBV5-1 and TRBJ1-4; TRBD1 might be the D (6 bases). This clonotype was obtained from a man aged 18 to 35 in good health. CDR3 coding DNA: TGCGCCAGCAGCATTAGAACTTGGACAGCCTCTAATGAAAAACTGTTTTTT. This encodes CASSIRTWTASNEKLFF.